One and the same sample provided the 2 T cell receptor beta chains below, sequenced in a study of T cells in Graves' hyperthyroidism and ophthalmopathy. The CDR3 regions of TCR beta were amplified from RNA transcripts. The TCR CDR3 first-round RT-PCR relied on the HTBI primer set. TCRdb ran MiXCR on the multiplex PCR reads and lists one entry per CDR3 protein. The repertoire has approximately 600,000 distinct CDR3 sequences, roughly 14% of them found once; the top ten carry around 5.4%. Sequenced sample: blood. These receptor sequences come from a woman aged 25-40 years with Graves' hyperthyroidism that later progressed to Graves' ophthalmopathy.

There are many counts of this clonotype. Here the CDR3 reads CASRRAETQYF. CDR3 nucleotide sequence: TGTGCCAGCAGGCGTGCTGAGACCCAGTACTTC. The V and J genes are TRBV12-3 or TRBV12-4 and TRBJ2-5; D unresolved. The CDR3 has 11 residues. V lost 6 bases and J 5 bases, leaving 7 bases between the germline ends.

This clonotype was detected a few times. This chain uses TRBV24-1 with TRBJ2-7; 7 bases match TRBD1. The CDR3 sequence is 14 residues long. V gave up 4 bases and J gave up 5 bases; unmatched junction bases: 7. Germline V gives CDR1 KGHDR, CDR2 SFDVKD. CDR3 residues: CATSEPLTGNEQYF. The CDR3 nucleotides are TGTGCCACCAGTGAGCCTCTGACAGGGAACGAGCAGTACTTC.